This T cell receptor (beta chain) is drawn from a study of shared clonotypes between healthy human individuals. The CDR3 is 12 residues long. V dropped 4 bases and J dropped 4 bases, with 10 bases sitting between them. Germline values: CDR1 SQVTM, CDR2 ANQGSEA. This clone was observed a single time. Method: immunoSEQ multiplex PCR; TCRdb's copy keeps in-frame clones and lacks some. The repertoire consists of some 700,000 clones, with around 90% occurring once and the leading ten covering around a third. The receptor comes from a young man in good health. Some clones in this sample may be carry-over from other donors' samples. Sequenced material: memory CD8+ T cells from PBMCs. Documented subset: CD45RO+ cells pooled with CCR7-negative TemRA cells. The V and J genes are TRBV29-1 and TRBJ1-2; D possibly corresponds to TRBD1 (5 bases). The CDR3 is CSVGGEGYGYTF. CDR3 bases: TGCAGCGTTGGGGGGGAAGGCTATGGCTACACCTTC.